These 3 T cell receptor beta chains were all obtained from the same sample, sequenced in a study of regulatory T cells in long-lasting Graves disease. Relying on iRepertoire HTBI primers and Arm-PCR of CDR3 regions, the team built TCR beta libraries. In TCRdb, the multiplex PCR reads were re-called with MiXCR into one record per CDR3 protein. The sample contains approximately 210,000 distinct CDR3 sequences, about a sixth of which appear only once. Time point defined: newly diagnosed GD, antithyroid drugs for less than 3 months. The TCR library was made from RNA that had been extracted from PBMCs in TRIzol. The starting material was peripheral blood mononuclear cells (PBMCs), obtained at new diagnosis, from a patient treated with antithyroid drugs. Receptor source: a female donor with Graves disease.

This clonotype was recorded many times. This chain uses TRBV15 with TRBJ1-1, with TRBD1 identical over 10 bases. Germline lookup yields CDR1 LNHNV and CDR2 YYDKDF (reference sequence). The V gene end was trimmed by 3 bases and the J gene end by 8 bases; junction bases not matched to a gene: 18. The CDR3 spans 18 residues. The DNA of the CDR3 is TGTGCCACCAGCAGCGAGGGGAAAGCGGGACAGGGGACGAGAGAAGCTTTCTTT. Translated: CATSSEGKAGQGTREAFF.

This clonotype was observed a handful of times. This could be a read error, since a much larger clone is one nucleotide away. The chain uses TRBV2 and TRBJ2-5; possibly TRBD1 for D (6 bases). V was cut by 6 bases and J by 5 bases, with 10 bases left in between. Germline CDR1 reads SNHLY; CDR2 reads FYNNEI. The CDR3 loop spans 12 amino acids. CDR3 region: CASRGAGETQYF. CDR3 bases: TGTGCCAGCAGGGGGGCAGGGGAGACCCAGTACTTC.

This clonotype was seen many times. The chain carries TRBV7-2 and TRBJ1-6; D ambiguous. Per germline, CDR1 SGHTA and CDR2 FQGNSA. V lost 1 base to trimming and J lost 11 bases, with 15 bases between them. There are 15 residues in the CDR3. CDR3 protein: CASSLVLAPLTPLHF. The CDR3 bases are TGTGCCAGCAGCTTAGTCTTGGCCCCGTTGACACCCCTCCACTTT.